These T cell receptor beta chains were read from a single sample in a study of T cells in Graves' hyperthyroidism and ophthalmopathy. MiXCR was run by TCRdb on the multiplex PCR reads, yielding one entry per CDR3 protein. The sample has just under 750,000 distinct CDR3 sequences, approximately 36% seen once. The sequencing input was blood. These receptors came from a middle-aged woman with Graves' hyperthyroidism. Each CDR3 is given with its conserved first and last residue. D genes are given only for firm matches. Clone sizes are given selectively: once, few, many, or a class where the clone is expanded.

>TRBJ2-6|-|-|TRBV7-2
TGTGCCAGCAGCCCCCGACCCGGGACGACGCCCTCTGGGGCCAACGTCCTGACTTTC
CASSPRPGTTPSGANVLTF
>TRBJ1-2|many|-|TRBV29-1
TGCAGCGTTACGGGACTCTCCCGGCGGGGCTACACCTTC
CSVTGLSRRGYTF
>TRBJ1-5|-|-|TRBV6-5
TGTGCCAGCACCCACAGGGAAGGTCAGCCCCAGCATTTT
CASTHREGQPQHF
>TRBJ1-1|-|-|TRBV5-1
TGCGCCAGCAACCCGTCCCGGGGGGGGGTTTACACTGAAGCTTTCTTT
CASNPSRGGVYTEAFF
>TRBJ1-2|-|TRBD1|TRBV2
TGTGCCAGCAGTGTTCCAGGGGGTGGTGGCTACACCTTC
CASSVPGGGGYTF
>TRBJ1-2|many|-|TRBV29-1
TGCAGCGTTGGGGCAGAAAGAAACTATGGCTACACCTTC
CSVGAERNYGYTF
>TRBJ1-1|many|-|TRBV12-3/TRBV12-4
TGTGCCAGCAGTTTACGGAGGACTGAAGCTTTCTTT
CASSLRRTEAFF
>TRBJ1-1|-|-|TRBV10-2
TGCGCCAGCAGTGAACAGGGATGGGGCACTGAAGCTTTCTTT
CASSEQGWGTEAFF
>TRBJ2-7|-|-|TRBV10-2
TGCGCCAGCAGTGAAGTCGGGATCGGAACTCGTGAGCAGTACTTC
CASSEVGIGTREQYF
>TRBJ1-2|-|-|TRBV6-5
TGTGCCATCAGTTACTCGAGTGGGGGGGACGGCTACACCTTC
CAISYSSGGDGYTF
>TRBJ2-7|-|TRBD1|TRBV4-3
TGCGCCAGCAGCCCGGGACAGGGTCAGCAGTACTTC
CASSPGQGQQYF
>TRBJ1-2|few|-|TRBV30
TGTGCCTGGATGCGCCGCTACTATGGCTACACCTTC
CAWMRRYYGYTF
>TRBJ1-3|once|TRBD1|TRBV9
TGTGCCAGCAGTTCGGGACAGGTCGCGACCATATATTTT
CASSSGQVATIYF
>TRBJ1-4|many|-|TRBV20-1
TGCAGTGCTCGGACCGTCACAACTAATGAAAAACTGTTTTTT
CSARTVTTNEKLFF
>TRBJ1-2|-|TRBD1|TRBV7-2
TGTGCCAGCAGCTTAGCAGAGACAGGGGGAGGCTACACCTTC
CASSLAETGGGYTF
>TRBJ1-6|many|-|TRBV11-3
TGTGCCAGCAGCCCGGGGGGTGATTCACCCCTCCACTTT
CASSPGGDSPLHF
>TRBJ2-7|-|-|TRBV6-5
TGTGCCATCAGTTACGGTTCGGGGGCGCGGGACGAGCAGTACTTC
CAISYGSGARDEQYF
>TRBJ1-1|few|TRBD1|TRBV5-4
TGTGCCAGCAGCTGGGGACAGGGGGCAGGGACTGAAGCTTTCTTT
CASSWGQGAGTEAFF
>TRBJ2-7|-|-|TRBV7-9
TGTGCCAGCAGTTACGGGGACGGGAGCTCCTACGAGCAGTACTTC
CASSYGDGSSYEQYF
>TRBJ2-5|-|TRBD2|TRBV6-1
TGTGCCAGCAGGGGGAGGGGTAGCGGAACTCAAGAGACCCAGTACTTC
CASRGRGSGTQETQYF
>TRBJ1-1|many|-|TRBV20-1
TGCAGTGGCCACTGGCCGGAGATGAACACTGAAGCTTTCTTT
CSGHWPEMNTEAFF
>TRBJ1-5|-|-|TRBV20-1
TGCAGTGCTAGGAATTCTGGGCTCCAGCATTTT
CSARNSGLQHF
>TRBJ1-4|-|TRBD1|TRBV7-9
TGTGCCAGCAGCTTATTCGACCCGGACAGGACCCTCCCTGCAACTAATGAAAAACTGTTTTTT
CASSLFDPDRTLPATNEKLFF
>TRBJ2-7|-|TRBD1|TRBV14
TGTGCCAGCAGCCAAGCCAGGGACAGGGTAGTCTACGAGCAGTACTTC
CASSQARDRVVYEQYF
>TRBJ2-2|-|TRBD2|TRBV11-2
TGTGCCAGCAGGCGGGAGCAAACCGGGGAGCTGTTTTTT
CASRREQTGELFF
>TRBJ1-5|-|-|TRBV7-9
TGTGCCAGCAGCGCCGAGGTGCCCCAGCATTTT
CASSAEVPQHF
>TRBJ2-7|many|-|TRBV2
TGTGCCAGCAGTGCCTCCCCGGAGCTCTACGAGCAATACTTC
CASSASPELYEQYF
>TRBJ1-5|-|-|TRBV24-1
TGTGCCACCAGGGACGATCAGCCCCAGCATTTT
CATRDDQPQHF
>TRBJ1-2|-|-|TRBV7-2
TGTGCCAGCAGTTTTCCAGAGGGCTATGGCTACACCTTC
CASSFPEGYGYTF
>TRBJ2-5|many|-|TRBV11-2
TGTGCCAGCAGCTTAATGGGGGGAGGAGAGACCCAGTACTTC
CASSLMGGGETQYF
>TRBJ2-7|few|TRBD1|TRBV6-4
TGTGCCAGCGGACAGGGGAGCCCCGAGCAGTACTTC
CASGQGSPEQYF
>TRBJ2-7|-|-|TRBV7-2
TGTGCCAGCACTACCCACACCGGATTTTTCTCCTACGGGCAGTACTTC
CASTTHTGFFSYGQYF
>TRBJ1-1|-|TRBD1|TRBV29-1
TGCAGCAGCCCGGGACAGAATTTGAACACTGAAGCTTTCTTT
CSSPGQNLNTEAFF
>TRBJ1-5|-|TRBD1|TRBV10-3
TGTGCCATCAGTGAACGAGGGACAGGGTGGAAGGATCAGCCCCGGCATTTT
CAISERGTGWKDQPRHF
>TRBJ1-1|few|TRBD1|TRBV5-8
TGTGCCAGCATCCCGACAGGGTACACTGAAGCTTTCTTT
CASIPTGYTEAFF
>TRBJ2-7|-|TRBD1|TRBV7-9
TGTGCCAGCAGCTCCGACAGGGGGGGGGCCTTGTCCTACGAGCAGTACTTC
CASSSDRGGALSYEQYF
>TRBJ1-1|many|-|TRBV7-9
TGTGCCAGCAGCACTCCTTCCTCTGAAGCTTTCTTT
CASSTPSSEAFF
>TRBJ1-5|few|-|TRBV19
TGTGCCAGTAGTATAAAGCGCGGGGATAGCAATCAGCCCCAGCATTTT
CASSIKRGDSNQPQHF
>TRBJ2-2|-|-|TRBV2
TGTGCCAGCAGGGGACTTCCCGGGACAGCTGACACCGGGGAGCTGTTTTTT
CASRGLPGTADTGELFF
>TRBJ2-5|-|TRBD2|TRBV11-1
TGTGCCAGCAGCCGTAGCGGGAGGGCCCCAGATACGCAGTACTTC
CASSRSGRAPDTQYF
>TRBJ1-1|few|-|TRBV11-3
TGTGCCAGCAGCTCCGGGGGGGATGAAGCTTTCTTT
CASSSGGDEAFF
>TRBJ2-7|once|TRBD1|TRBV18
TGTGCCAGCTCACCAATGAACAGGGGCCACTACGAGCAGTACTTC
CASSPMNRGHYEQYF
>TRBJ1-5|few|-|TRBV4-3
TGCGCCAGCAGCCAAGATATTTGGGGTTACCAGCCCCAGCATTTT
CASSQDIWGYQPQHF
>TRBJ2-5|-|TRBD2|TRBV5-4
TGTGCCAGCACCCAAACTAGCGGGCGACAAGAGACCCAGTACTTC
CASTQTSGRQETQYF
>TRBJ1-3|many|TRBD1|TRBV7-2
TGTGCCAGCAGCTTGGGGACAGTCAGCTCTGGAAACACCATATATTTT
CASSLGTVSSGNTIYF
>TRBJ2-6|few|-|TRBV3-1
TGTGCCAGCAGCCACTCCGGTGTGAGGGCCAACGTCCTGACTTTC
CASSHSGVRANVLTF
>TRBJ1-1|-|-|TRBV7-2
TGTGCCAGCAGACAAACGCGGGAGTCGGGCACTGAAGCTTTCTTT
CASRQTRESGTEAFF
>TRBJ2-6|many|-|TRBV7-2
TGTGCCAGCAGCTTAGGTTCCGGTAGTGGGGCCAACGTCCTGACTTTC
CASSLGSGSGANVLTF
>TRBJ1-2|-|TRBD1|TRBV4-3
TGCGCCAGCAGCCAAGAGACAGGGGCACAATACTATGGCTACACCTTC
CASSQETGAQYYGYTF
>TRBJ1-2|-|-|TRBV12-3/TRBV12-4
TGTGCCAGCAGTCTTTCACAGACCGGTGGCTACACCTTC
CASSLSQTGGYTF
>TRBJ2-5|many|-|TRBV15
TGTGCCACCAGCCGGGGGCATGGCGGGAGTGTAGAGACCCAGTACTTC
CATSRGHGGSVETQYF
>TRBJ2-7|-|TRBD1|TRBV10-3
TGTGCCACCAACACGGGACAGGGGAGGACAAACGCCTACGAGCAGTACTTC
CATNTGQGRTNAYEQYF
>TRBJ2-1|once|TRBD1|TRBV19
TGTGCCAGTGGAGAGGACAGGGGAAGGAATGAGCAGTTCTTC
CASGEDRGRNEQFF
>TRBJ2-6|-|-|TRBV10-3
TGTGCCATCAGTGCTGGGGCCAACGTCCTGGCTTTC
CAISAGANVLAF
>TRBJ1-1|many|-|TRBV12-3/TRBV12-4
TGTGCCAGCAGTAGCCAGGGGAGGGGTACTGAAGCTTTCTTT
CASSSQGRGTEAFF
>TRBJ1-4|-|-|TRBV6-6
TGTGCCAGCAGTGACTTTGGGGAAAAACTGTTTTTT
CASSDFGEKLFF
>TRBJ1-5|-|TRBD1|TRBV6-5
TGTGCCAGCAGTCCCGCCCACAGGGGACGGAATCAGCCCCAGCATTTT
CASSPAHRGRNQPQHF